Sequencing of this T cell receptor beta chain was carried out in a study of T cell repertoires in cytomegalovirus infection. The overall study: Recently identified HLA-C-restricted CMV epitopes were among the peptides used.

The CDR3 extends over 15 amino acids. The V gene lost 0 bases and the J gene lost 6 bases, with 14 bases spanning the gap. The germline CDR1 and CDR2 sequences are SEHNR and FQNEAQ (reference sequence). Each CDR3 protein is one row after TCRdb ran MiXCR on the reads. This sample has approximately 910,000 distinct CDR3 sequences, with about a third found just once. This clonotype occurred a few times. Antigen unknown. Study conclusions and caveats: Across the ex vivo response, the dominant clonotypes were HLA-C-restricted CMV-specific TCR beta clonotypes.

This TCR was recovered from a human donor in good health (CMV status not recorded). Some clones in this sample may be carry-over from other donors' samples. This chain connects TRBV7-9 to TRBJ1-2; maybe TRBD1 (6 bases). Sequenced here: cultured CD8+ T cells from PBMCs, sampled from culture after CMV antigen stimulation. CDR3 residues: CASSLAEVRGHGYTF. The DNA of the CDR3 is TGTGCCAGCAGCTTAGCGGAGGTCAGGGGACATGGCTACACCTTC.